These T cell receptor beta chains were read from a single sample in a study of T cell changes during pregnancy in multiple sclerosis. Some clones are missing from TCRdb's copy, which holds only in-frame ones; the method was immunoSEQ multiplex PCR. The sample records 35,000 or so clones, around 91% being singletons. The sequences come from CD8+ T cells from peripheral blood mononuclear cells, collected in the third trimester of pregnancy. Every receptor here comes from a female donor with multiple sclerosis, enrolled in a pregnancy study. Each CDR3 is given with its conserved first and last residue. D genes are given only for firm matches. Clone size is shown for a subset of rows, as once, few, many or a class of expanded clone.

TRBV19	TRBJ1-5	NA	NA	CASNGQPLDLYQPQHF	TGTGCCAGTAATGGGCAGCCTTTAGATCTATATCAGCCCCAGCATTTT
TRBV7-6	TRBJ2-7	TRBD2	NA	CASSLSSSGSHEQYF	TGTGCCAGCAGCTTAAGTTCTAGCGGGAGTCACGAGCAGTACTTC
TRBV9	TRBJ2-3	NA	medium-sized	CASSGPGSSDRAGGHTDTQYF	TGTGCCAGCAGCGGACCGGGTTCTAGCGACCGAGCCGGTGGACACACAGATACGCAGTATTTT
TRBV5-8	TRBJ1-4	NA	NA	CASGLGQPSTNEKLFF	TGTGCCAGCGGACTAGGACAGCCTTCAACTAATGAAAAACTGTTTTTT
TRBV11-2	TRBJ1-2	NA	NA	CASSSYKSPVSRDYGYTF	TGTGCCAGCAGCTCCTATAAGAGTCCGGTCTCACGGGACTATGGCTACACCTTC
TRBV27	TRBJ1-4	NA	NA	CASSLWPNEKLFF	TGTGCCAGCAGTTTGTGGCCAAATGAAAAACTGTTTTTT
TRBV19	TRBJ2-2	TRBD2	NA	CASSRVAGRGGELFF	TGTGCCAGTAGTAGGGTAGCGGGACGGGGCGGGGAGCTGTTTTTT
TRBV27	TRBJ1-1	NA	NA	CASSLTGPNTEAFF	TGTGCCAGCAGTTTAACAGGCCCGAACACTGAAGCTTTCTTT
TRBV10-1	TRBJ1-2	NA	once	CSRHVAINYGYTF	TGCTCTCGCCATGTGGCCATAAACTATGGCTACACCTTC
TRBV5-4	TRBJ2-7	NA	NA	CASSLRGLREQYF	TGTGCCAGCAGCCTCAGGGGCCTGCGCGAGCAGTACTTC
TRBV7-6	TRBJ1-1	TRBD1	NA	CASSLTGTTEAFF	TGTGCCAGCAGCTTGACAGGGACCACTGAAGCTTTCTTT
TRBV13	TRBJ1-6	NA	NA	CASRVEGNSPLHF	TGTGCCAGCAGGGTCGAGGGTAATTCACCCCTCCACTTT
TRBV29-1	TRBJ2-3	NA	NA	CSVEIQLGTDTQYF	TGCAGCGTTGAAATCCAGCTAGGCACAGATACGCAGTATTTT
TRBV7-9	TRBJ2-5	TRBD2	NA	CASSRIAGGAETQYF	TGTGCCAGCAGCCGCATAGCGGGGGGCGCCGAGACCCAGTACTTC
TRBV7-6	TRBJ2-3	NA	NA	CASGASTDTQYF	TGTGCCAGCGGGGCTAGCACAGATACGCAGTATTTT
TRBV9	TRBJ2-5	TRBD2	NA	CASSVGGGLAGRSQETQYF	TGTGCCAGCAGCGTAGGGGGGGGGCTAGCGGGAAGGTCCCAGGAGACCCAGTACTTC
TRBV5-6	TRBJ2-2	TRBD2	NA	CASSGGTSGPGELFF	TGTGCCAGCAGCGGGGGTACTAGCGGACCCGGGGAGCTGTTTTTT
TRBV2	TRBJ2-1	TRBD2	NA	CASSAPSGGFYNEQFF	TGTGCCAGCAGTGCCCCTAGCGGGGGATTCTACAATGAGCAGTTCTTC
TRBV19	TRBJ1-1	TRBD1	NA	CATRPGTGVDEAFF	TGTGCCACCCGGCCCGGGACAGGGGTCGATGAAGCTTTCTTT
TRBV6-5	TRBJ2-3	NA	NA	CASSAGGTDTQYF	TGTGCCAGCAGTGCAGGGGGGACAGATACGCAGTATTTT
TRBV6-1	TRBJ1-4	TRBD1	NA	CASSEWDSNEKLFF	TGTGCCAGCAGTGAATGGGACAGTAATGAAAAACTGTTTTTT
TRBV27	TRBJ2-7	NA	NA	CASSLGGGPYEQYF	TGTGCCAGCAGTTTGGGGGGGGGCCCCTACGAGCAGTACTTC
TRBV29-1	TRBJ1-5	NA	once	CSVASGTFGRGQPQHF	TGCAGCGTCGCCTCTGGGACCTTCGGGAGGGGTCAGCCCCAGCATTTT
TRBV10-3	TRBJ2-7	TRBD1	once	CAMGTGTAGEQYF	TGTGCCATGGGGACAGGGACTGCGGGGGAGCAGTACTTC
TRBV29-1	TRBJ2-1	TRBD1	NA	CSAEFRGPYNEQFF	TGCAGCGCCGAATTCAGGGGGCCCTACAATGAGCAGTTCTTC
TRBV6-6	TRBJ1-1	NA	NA	CASSPDRAPNTEAFF	TGTGCCAGCAGTCCCGACAGAGCCCCCAACACTGAAGCTTTCTTT
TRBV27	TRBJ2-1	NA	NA	CASTLTPSHYNEQFF	TGTGCCAGCACCCTGACTCCCTCCCACTACAATGAGCAGTTCTTC
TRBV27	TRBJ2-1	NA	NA	CASSPQGTYNEQFF	TGTGCCAGCAGTCCACAGGGAACCTACAATGAGCAGTTCTTC
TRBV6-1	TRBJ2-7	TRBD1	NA	CASSPRGPYEQYF	TGTGCCAGCAGTCCAAGGGGGCCTTACGAGCAGTACTTC
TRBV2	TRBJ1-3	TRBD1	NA	CASSHLTRDSSGNTIYF	TGTGCCAGCAGTCACCTTACCCGGGACAGCTCTGGAAACACCATATATTTT
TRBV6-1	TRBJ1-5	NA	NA	CASGPTGDSNQPQHF	TGTGCCAGCGGCCCGACGGGGGATAGCAATCAGCCCCAGCATTTT
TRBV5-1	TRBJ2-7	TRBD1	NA	CASKRGQGTINNPYEQYF	TGCGCCTCCAAGCGGGGACAGGGAACCATAAACAACCCCTACGAGCAGTACTTC
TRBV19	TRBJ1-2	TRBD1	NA	CASSNRGYGYTF	TGTGCCAGTAGTAACAGGGGATATGGCTACACCTTC
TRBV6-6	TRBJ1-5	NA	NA	CASTEDTFGDQPQHF	TGTGCCAGCACCGAAGACACCTTCGGCGATCAGCCCCAGCATTTT
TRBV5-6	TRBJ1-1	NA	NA	CASSLWAGNTEAFF	TGTGCCAGCAGCCTTTGGGCAGGGAACACTGAAGCTTTCTTT
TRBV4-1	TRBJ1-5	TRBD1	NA	CASSQDGDRGQPQHF	TGCGCCAGCAGCCAAGACGGGGACAGGGGTCAGCCCCAGCATTTT
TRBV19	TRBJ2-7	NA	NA	CASSIFSGSTSYEQYF	TGTGCCAGTAGTATCTTCTCAGGCTCGACCTCCTACGAGCAGTACTTC
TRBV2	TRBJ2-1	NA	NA	CASLRGTVSYNEQFF	TGTGCCAGCCTTAGGGGAACGGTCTCCTACAATGAGCAGTTCTTC
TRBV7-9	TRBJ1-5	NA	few	CASSFGGNQPQHF	TGTGCCAGCAGCTTTGGGGGGAATCAGCCCCAGCATTTT
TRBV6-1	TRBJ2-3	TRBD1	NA	CASSAGGLTDTQYF	TGTGCCAGCAGCGCAGGGGGCTTGACAGATACGCAGTATTTT
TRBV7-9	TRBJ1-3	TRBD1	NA	CASSLITTGGGNTIYF	TGTGCCAGCAGCTTAATTACTACAGGGGGAGGAAACACCATATATTTT